The TCR beta chain described here comes from a study of regulatory T cells in long-lasting Graves disease. General study points: Fewer public clonotypes were shared by new patients (approximately 1,000) than by persistent patients (around 2,900).

Relying on iRepertoire HTBI primers and Arm-PCR of CDR3 regions, the team built TCR beta libraries. TCRdb processed the multiplex PCR reads anew with MiXCR; each CDR3 protein has one entry. The sample includes a few hundred thousand distinct CDR3 sequences, about 18% of them seen just once. Indicated time point: newly diagnosed GD, antithyroid drugs for less than 3 months. With RNA extracted from PBMCs as input, the TCR library was made. The CDR3 length is 16 residues. The germline V gene encodes CDR1 MNHEY and CDR2 SMNVEV (reference sequence). Between the trimmed V and J ends, which lost 8 bases and 0 bases, there was a span of 18 bases. This clonotype was detected many times. Its specificity is not known.

This specimen consisted of peripheral blood mononuclear cells (PBMCs), obtained at new diagnosis, from a patient treated with antithyroid drugs. The V gene is TRBV27, the J gene TRBJ2-3; D is unresolved. This TCR was sampled from a female donor with Graves disease. This CDR3 is CASPLWRLTSTDTQYF. CDR3 nucleotide sequence: TGTGCCAGCCCCCTGTGGCGGCTTACTAGCACAGATACGCAGTATTTT.